Described below is a single TCR beta chain sequence and its context. The antigen remains undetermined. This sample was taken from a study of T cell responses to AZD1222 COVID-19 vaccine. Sequenced by immunoSEQ multiplex PCR; TCRdb stores in-frame clones only, minus some. Of 120,000 or so clones listed, roughly 90% are singletons. CDR3 size: 15 residues. Deletions cut 0 bases from V and 7 bases from J, with 11 bases between. Per germline, CDR1 SGHNT and CDR2 YYREEE (reference sequence). General study findings and limits: Spike-specific TCR breadth and depth both grew after two AZD1222 doses. Among vaccine-associated CD4 TCRs, coverage spanned spike, with dominance at 160-218 and 743-854. A mostly white British donor set with more females was recruited, and clonal diversity was possibly underestimated. All repertoire sampling was performed exclusively after the peak T cell response.

The input for sequencing was peripheral blood, taken on day 0 of AZD1222 vaccination. This receptor was identified in an adult in good health. V gene TRBV5-4 combines with J gene TRBJ1-6; D may be TRBD1 (6 bases). The CDR3 DNA reads as TGTGCCAGCAGCTTGGCCGGGGGCACCAATTCACCCCTCCACTTT. Translated: CASSLAGGTNSPLHF.